This TCR beta chain was captured in a study of blood T cell repertoires in COVID-19. Study at large: Both acute and convalescent COVID-19 samples were obtained from the United States, Italy and Spain. From T cells, B-cell-depleted T cells, or PBMCs came the material, which was cDNA or gDNA.

CDR3 length equals 14 residues. Germline lookup yields CDR1 LNHDA and CDR2 SQIVND (reference sequence). Deletions cut 6 bases from V and 0 bases from J, with 10 bases between. A single count supports this clone. Source study methods: Reference gene primer amplification gave estimated nucleated cell counts. Some clones are missing from TCRdb's copy, which holds only in-frame ones; the method was immunoSEQ multiplex PCR. V, J and clone size are taken as reported in that table, and D and trimming were inferred from the DNA itself. The sample carries roughly 9,200 clones, 80% recorded once. The clonotype was recovered from a man aged 65 to 79 with active COVID-19. Sequenced material: peripheral blood. The V gene is TRBV19, the J gene TRBJ2-3, with D perhaps TRBD1 (7 bases). DNA of the CDR3: TGTGCCAGTAGACAGGGGACTAGCACAGATACGCAGTATTTT. Its translation is CASRQGTSTDTQYF.